This is a list of T cell receptor beta chains from one sample in a study of T-cell memory formation after mild COVID-19. From the 5' RACE reads, TCRdb called clonotypes with MiXCR, one entry per CDR3 protein. This sample yields about 560,000 distinct CDR3 sequences, of which approximately 15% are seen a single time; about 7.4% belongs to the top ten. The specimen was PBMCs or a T cell subset sorted from them (not recorded which). These receptors were obtained from an adult woman who had mild COVID-19 (a few samples of this study predate the infection). Cell type and time point are not known. The CDR3 runs from the conserved cysteine through the conserved F or W. D genes are given only for firm matches. Size is stated for part of the rows, as once, few or many counts, or as a class when the clone is expanded.

v_gene: TRBV5-1
j_gene: TRBJ2-2
d_gene: TRBD1
abundance: few
CDR3nt: TGCGCCAGCAGCTATTGGACAGGGGATGACGGGGAGCTGTTTTTT
CDR3aa: CASSYWTGDDGELFF

v_gene: TRBV6-6
j_gene: TRBJ2-1
d_gene: TRBD2
abundance: -
CDR3nt: TGTGCCAGCAGTTACAAGAAACCGGGACTAGCTGACAATGAGCAGTTCTTC
CDR3aa: CASSYKKPGLADNEQFF

v_gene: TRBV9
j_gene: TRBJ2-7
d_gene: TRBD2
abundance: many
CDR3nt: TGTGCCAGCAGCGCTGAACCGGGACTAGCCTACGAGCAGTACTTC
CDR3aa: CASSAEPGLAYEQYF

v_gene: TRBV27
j_gene: TRBJ1-3
d_gene: -
abundance: -
CDR3nt: TGTGCCAGCAGTTTTTACCCTGGAAACACCATATATTTT
CDR3aa: CASSFYPGNTIYF

v_gene: TRBV7-3
j_gene: TRBJ2-7
d_gene: TRBD1
abundance: few
CDR3nt: TGTGCCAGCAGCTCCGGAGGGGACAGGGGACGAGGCGAGCAGTACTTC
CDR3aa: CASSSGGDRGRGEQYF

v_gene: TRBV18
j_gene: TRBJ2-3
d_gene: -
abundance: few
CDR3nt: TGTGCCAGCTCGCCACTCCAGGGTCCGGGCCTAGTTAGAGATACGCAGTATTTT
CDR3aa: CASSPLQGPGLVRDTQYF

v_gene: TRBV7-7
j_gene: TRBJ2-3
d_gene: -
abundance: -
CDR3nt: TGTGCCAGCTCCAAGGCTGGACGGACAGATACGCAGTATTTT
CDR3aa: CASSKAGRTDTQYF

v_gene: TRBV6-5
j_gene: TRBJ1-2
d_gene: -
abundance: -
CDR3nt: TGTGCCAGCAGTTCCATCCAGCCGCAGTATGGCTACACCTTC
CDR3aa: CASSSIQPQYGYTF

v_gene: TRBV29-1
j_gene: TRBJ2-3
d_gene: TRBD2
abundance: -
CDR3nt: TGCAGCGTGGTGGGGACTAGCGGGAGATGGGCAGATACGCAGTATTTT
CDR3aa: CSVVGTSGRWADTQYF

v_gene: TRBV24-1
j_gene: TRBJ2-7
d_gene: TRBD1
abundance: few
CDR3nt: TGTGCCACCAGTGACTCCGGGACAGGGGGCGGCTACGAGCAGTACTTC
CDR3aa: CATSDSGTGGGYEQYF

v_gene: TRBV12-3/TRBV12-4
j_gene: TRBJ2-2
d_gene: TRBD2
abundance: -
CDR3nt: TGTGCCAGCCGCACGTACCACGGGGGGACGAACACCGGGGAGCTGTTTTTT
CDR3aa: CASRTYHGGTNTGELFF

v_gene: TRBV20-1
j_gene: TRBJ2-1
d_gene: TRBD2
abundance: -
CDR3nt: TGCAGTGCGCCACTCGGACTAGCGGGGGGTCTTACCTCCTACAATGAGCAGTTCTTC
CDR3aa: CSAPLGLAGGLTSYNEQFF

v_gene: TRBV12-3/TRBV12-4
j_gene: TRBJ2-7
d_gene: -
abundance: -
CDR3nt: TGTGCCAGCGCTCGCTACGAGCAGTACTTC
CDR3aa: CASARYEQYF

v_gene: TRBV29-1
j_gene: TRBJ2-7
d_gene: TRBD1
abundance: -
CDR3nt: TGCAGCGTTGTAAGTCCGACAGGGGGCTGGTACGAGCAGTACTTC
CDR3aa: CSVVSPTGGWYEQYF

v_gene: TRBV7-9
j_gene: TRBJ1-5
d_gene: -
abundance: few
CDR3nt: TGTGCCAGCAGCTTCGGTACAGGGCCTAATCAGCCCCAGCATTTT
CDR3aa: CASSFGTGPNQPQHF

v_gene: TRBV29-1
j_gene: TRBJ2-1
d_gene: -
abundance: -
CDR3nt: TGCAGCGCTGGGTGGGCGGTCGAGCAGTTCTTC
CDR3aa: CSAGWAVEQFF

v_gene: TRBV5-1
j_gene: TRBJ1-1
d_gene: -
abundance: -
CDR3nt: TGCGCCAGCATTTTCTACACTGAAGCTTTCTTT
CDR3aa: CASIFYTEAFF

v_gene: TRBV5-6
j_gene: TRBJ2-5
d_gene: -
abundance: few
CDR3nt: TGTGCCAGCAGCTTCTTTTGGGGGCGCATCCAAGAGACCCAGTACTTC
CDR3aa: CASSFFWGRIQETQYF

v_gene: TRBV9
j_gene: TRBJ2-7
d_gene: TRBD2
abundance: -
CDR3nt: TGTGCCAGCAGCCCTACCAGCGGGAGGGCCGGGACCTACGAGCAGTACTTC
CDR3aa: CASSPTSGRAGTYEQYF

v_gene: TRBV6-5
j_gene: TRBJ1-1
d_gene: -
abundance: -
CDR3nt: TGTGCCAGCAGTTCTCGTCTTTCAGAGAACACTGAAGCTTTCTTT
CDR3aa: CASSSRLSENTEAFF

v_gene: TRBV14
j_gene: TRBJ2-7
d_gene: TRBD2
abundance: -
CDR3nt: TGTGCCAGCAGCCAAGGTGGGACTAGCGGATCCTACGAGCAGTACTTC
CDR3aa: CASSQGGTSGSYEQYF

v_gene: TRBV5-6
j_gene: TRBJ2-7
d_gene: -
abundance: many
CDR3nt: TGTGCCAGCAGCCGACAGTCCTACGAGCAGTACTTC
CDR3aa: CASSRQSYEQYF

v_gene: TRBV7-3
j_gene: TRBJ1-1
d_gene: -
abundance: few
CDR3nt: TGTGCCAGCAGCACGCAGGGTTGGGACACTGAAGCTTTCTTT
CDR3aa: CASSTQGWDTEAFF

v_gene: TRBV19
j_gene: TRBJ2-7
d_gene: TRBD1
abundance: -
CDR3nt: TGTGCCAGTAGTACGACCGGGACAGGTACCTACGAGCAGTACTTC
CDR3aa: CASSTTGTGTYEQYF

v_gene: TRBV12-3/TRBV12-4
j_gene: TRBJ2-1
d_gene: TRBD1
abundance: -
CDR3nt: TGTGCCAGCAGACCCAGGACAGGGGGATACAATGAGCAGTTCTTC
CDR3aa: CASRPRTGGYNEQFF

v_gene: TRBV7-9
j_gene: TRBJ2-3
d_gene: -
abundance: many
CDR3nt: TGTGCCAGCAGACCCGGGACTAGCACAGATACGCAGTATTTT
CDR3aa: CASRPGTSTDTQYF

v_gene: TRBV6-1
j_gene: TRBJ2-7
d_gene: TRBD2
abundance: -
CDR3nt: TGTGCCAGCAGTGAAGCGAGGACTAGCGGGAGTTCGTACGAGCAGTACTTC
CDR3aa: CASSEARTSGSSYEQYF

v_gene: TRBV4-1
j_gene: TRBJ1-2
d_gene: -
abundance: few
CDR3nt: TGCGCCAGCAGCCAGGGACCAGCCTGGGGTGGCTACACCTTC
CDR3aa: CASSQGPAWGGYTF

v_gene: TRBV12-3/TRBV12-4
j_gene: TRBJ2-2
d_gene: -
abundance: -
CDR3nt: TGTGCCAGCAGTCCTCTCAGGGAGAGCCCCGGGGAGCTGTTTTTT
CDR3aa: CASSPLRESPGELFF

v_gene: TRBV4-1
j_gene: TRBJ1-1
d_gene: TRBD1
abundance: -
CDR3nt: TGCGCCAGCAGCCAAGGGGAAGGGGGCCTCCCCTCTAACACTGAAGCTTTCTTT
CDR3aa: CASSQGEGGLPSNTEAFF

v_gene: TRBV30
j_gene: TRBJ1-2
d_gene: -
abundance: -
CDR3nt: TGTGCCTGGAGTGTACGAGGGTCGGTGGGCTACACCTTC
CDR3aa: CAWSVRGSVGYTF

v_gene: TRBV20-1
j_gene: TRBJ1-4
d_gene: TRBD1
abundance: -
CDR3nt: TGCAGTGCTGGGACAGGGGCAGGTGAAAAACTGTTTTTT
CDR3aa: CSAGTGAGEKLFF